Listed here is a single TCR beta chain. Its antigen is unknown. After removal of 0 bases from V and 7 bases from J, the junction contained 20 bases not matched to a gene. CDR1 and CDR2 (germline): LGHNT, FRNRAP. The CDR3 contains 19 residues. The data were obtained in a study of T cell responses to AZD1222 COVID-19 vaccine. Study results and limitations: Spike-specific TCR breadth and depth rose after two AZD1222 doses.

Sequenced by immunoSEQ multiplex PCR; TCRdb stores in-frame clones only, minus some. The sample has about 110,000 clones, roughly 87% seen once; the top ten hold around 9.4%. The sequence was obtained from an adult in good health. The genes are TRBV12-5 and TRBJ2-7; the match to TRBD1 covers 8 bases. Specimen: peripheral blood, collected on day 0 of AZD1222 vaccination. The CDR3 sequence is CASGLVPDGVRTGMGEQYF. The CDR3 DNA follows: TGTGCTAGTGGTTTGGTACCAGATGGGGTTAGGACAGGGATGGGGGAGCAGTACTTC. Filled out from reference TRBV12-5 and TRBJ2-7, the complete variable domain reads DARVTQTPRHKVTEMGQEVTMRCQPILGHNTVFWYRQTMMQGLELLAYFRNRAPLDDSGMPKDRFSAEMPDATLATLKIQPSEPRDSAVYFCASGLVPDGVRTGMGEQYFGPGTRLTVT.